These 5 T cell receptor beta chains were all obtained from the same sample, sequenced in a study of CD8+ T cells in alopecia areata (dated by TCRdb to 2016 to 2019). Libraries were built with the immunoSEQ multiplex PCR assay. RNA was extracted from all samples and reverse transcribed into cDNA as template for TCR sequencing. TCRdb limited this immuneACCESS table to in-frame rearrangements with V and J called. A share of clones is missing; checked studies link under half to unresolved V genes, and the rest is unexplained. Across this sample there are fewer than 350,000 clones, with roughly 64% seen only once. Less than 2% of the sample rests with the top ten. The time point label, read with the paper, signifies: 24 weeks on oral tofacitinib. The meaning of the sample's treatment or condition label: oral pan-JAK inhibitor, 5-10 mg twice daily. The starting material was CD4+ T cells sorted from blood, obtained at week 24, from a patient treated with tofacitinib. The receptors here all came from a human donor with alopecia areata.

The chain uses TRBV5-4 and TRBJ2-3; 12 bases fit TRBD2. The CDR3 loop spans 15 amino acids. The germline gives CDR1 SGHNT, CDR2 YYREEE (reference sequence). The trim removed 9 bases at V and 6 bases at J, leaving 11 bases unmatched. DNA of the CDR3: TGTGCCACCAGAGCTAGGACTAGCGGGGATGATACGCAGTATTTT. Its translation is CATRARTSGDDTQYF.

This sequence joins TRBV30 and TRBJ2-7; 8 bases match TRBD2. The germline V gene encodes CDR1 GTSNPN and CDR2 SVGIG (reference sequence). The CDR3 spans 13 residues. Losses at the gene ends were 4 bases for V and 3 bases for J; bases not matched to a gene: 5. DNA for the CDR3: TGTGCCTGGACGGGGGGGCTCGGCTACGAGCAGTACTTC. Its translation is CAWTGGLGYEQYF.

The chain uses TRBV5-1 and TRBJ2-1; 7 positions agree with TRBD2. Trimming took 0 bases from V and 3 from J; bases not matched to a gene: 3. The germline gives CDR1 SGHRS, CDR2 YFSETQ. The CDR3 spans 15 residues. The CDR3 spells CASSLGRGVYNEQFF. The CDR3 DNA follows: TGCGCCAGCAGCTTGGGCCGGGGGGTCTACAATGAGCAGTTCTTC.

The sample holds one count of this clone. V gene TRBV7-2 combines with J gene TRBJ2-7; TRBD1 is a possible D gene (6 bases). Trimming left V 5 bases short and J 6 bases short, with 14 bases between. Germline CDR1 SGHTA, CDR2 FQGNSA. The CDR3 sequence is 13 residues long. DNA for the CDR3: TGTGCCAGCAGCCGTAAATACAGGGTCGAGCAGTACTTC. It codes for CASSRKYRVEQYF.

The chain is built from TRBV5-6 and TRBJ2-5, with D uncertain. The CDR3 is made up of 14 amino acids. V was trimmed by 0 bases and J by 7 bases, leaving 13 bases between them. CDR1 and CDR2 from the germline V gene are SGHDT and YYEEEE. The CDR3 region is CASSLVGLKGTQYF. The CDR3 DNA reads as TGTGCCAGCAGCTTGGTCGGGCTGAAGGGGACCCAGTACTTC.